One and the same sample provided the 28 T cell receptor beta chains below, sequenced in a study of cytomegalovirus exposure and HLA in healthy donors. PCR involved 60 Vbeta and 13 Jbeta primers. The repertoire was sequenced with immunoSEQ multiplex PCR; TCRdb's copy has only in-frame clones and lacks some. The sample shows tens of thousands of clones, 55% to 65% of them seen only once. Sequencing was carried out using PBMCs. These TCRs come from a woman aged 40 to 55 in good health and CMV-seropositive.

V is TRBV9 and J is TRBJ2-5, with 8 positions matching TRBD1. Germline V gene data show CDR1 as SGDLS and CDR2 as YYNGEE. V was pared by 3 bases and J by 4 bases, with 2 bases of the junction left unmatched. The CDR3 length is 13 residues. The DNA for the CDR3 is TGTGCCAGCAGCGCCAGGGGGCGAGAGACCCAGTACTTC. This translates into CASSARGRETQYF.

This clone was counted between two and nine times. This chain connects TRBV10-3 to TRBJ2-1, with TRBD1 matching over 8 bases. J lost 7 bases, V lost 8 bases, and 4 bases had no gene match. This CDR3 has 12 amino acids. Germline CDR1 ENHRY, CDR2 SYGVKD. CDR3 in DNA: TGTGCCATCGCAGGGGGCGGGAATGAGCAGTTCTTC. Translation gives CAIAGGGNEQFF.

The V and J genes are TRBV18 and TRBJ2-7; maybe TRBD1 (5 bases). Looked up from germline, CDR1 is KGHSH and CDR2 is LQKENI. V shed 2 bases and J shed 5 bases, with 19 bases lying between them. This CDR3 is built from 16 residues. The CDR3 DNA sequence: TGTGCCAGCTCACCATATCAAGGGGCCCGGGTGGACGAGCAGTACTTC. Residues: CASSPYQGARVDEQYF. Looking up the rest from reference TRBV18 and TRBJ2-7 gives the full variable domain: NAGVMQNPRHLVRRRGQEARLRCSPMKGHSHVYWYRQLPEEGLKFMVYLQKENIIDESGMPKERFSAEFPKEGPSILRIQQVVRGDSAAYFCASSPYQGARVDEQYFGPGTRLTVT.

This chain connects TRBV2 to TRBJ2-5, with 8 bases fitting TRBD1. CDR1 and CDR2 from the germline V gene are SNHLY and FYNNEI. V shed 9 bases, J shed 5 bases, and the junction held 11 bases outside the gene matches. CDR3 length: 14 residues. The CDR3 protein is CASTDRGFKETQYF. Here the CDR3 DNA reads TGTGCCAGTACAGACAGGGGTTTTAAGGAGACCCAGTACTTC.

On this clone itself: The junction and the germline gene differ at one end; a read error may be behind it. The V gene is TRBV14, the J gene TRBJ2-2, with D possibly TRBD2 on 5 matching bases. There are 11 residues in the CDR3. The germline gives CDR1 SGHDN, CDR2 FVKESK. CDR3 region: CASSFAGELFF. The DNA of the CDR3 is TGTGCCAGCAGCTTTGCCGGGGAGCTGTTTTTC.

The chain is built from TRBV7-9 and TRBJ2-7, with TRBD2 matching 12 bases. The trim removed 5 bases at V and 2 bases at J, leaving 10 bases unmatched. This CDR3 is 17 amino acids long. The germline V gene encodes CDR1 SEHNR and CDR2 FQNEAQ (reference sequence). The CDR3 is CASSPTEPSGRAYEQYF. The CDR3 DNA follows: TGTGCCAGCAGCCCAACTGAGCCTAGCGGGAGGGCCTACGAGCAGTACTTC.

The chain recombines TRBV6-1 with TRBJ1-5; D unresolved. Trimming took off 6 bases at V and 2 bases at J, with 8 bases between the two ends. The CDR3 contains 13 residues. Germline CDR1 MNHNS, CDR2 SASEGT. CDR3 protein: CASSLNRNQPQHF. In DNA, the CDR3 is TGTGCCAGCAGCCTTAATCGCAATCAGCCCCAGCATTTT.

This clone was seen a handful of times. The J gene is TRBJ1-2, the V gene TRBV28; TRBD1 aligns across 7 bases. There are 14 residues in the CDR3. The germline V gene encodes CDR1 MDHEN and CDR2 SYDVKM. J lost 4 bases, V lost 7 bases, and 9 bases had no gene match. CDR3 region: CASTLTGLPYGYTF. As DNA, the CDR3 is TGTGCCAGCACCCTGACAGGGTTACCCTATGGCTACACCTTC.

The chain links TRBV5-1 to TRBJ2-1, with 7 nucleotides matching TRBD1. This CDR3 has 18 residues. From germline, CDR1 is SGHRS and CDR2 YFSETQ. The J segment lost 7 bases and the V segment lost 0 bases, leaving 16 bases of the junction unmatched. The CDR3: CASSLGLEEGAFANEQFF. CDR3 DNA sequence: TGCGCCAGCAGCTTGGGTTTGGAAGAGGGGGCCTTTGCAAATGAGCAGTTCTTC.

This clone was recorded a few times. The V gene is TRBV28, the J gene TRBJ1-1; tentatively, D is TRBD1 (5 bases). This CDR3 contains 17 residues. The germline V gene has CDR1 MDHEN and CDR2 SYDVKM. With 8 bases removed from V and 5 bases from J, the gap between germline ends came to 27 bases. CDR3: CASYPGGGPAEGTEAFF. The CDR3, as DNA: TGTGCCAGCTACCCTGGGGGAGGGCCGGCGGAGGGGACTGAAGCTTTCTTT.

This chain links TRBV25-1 with TRBJ2-1, with TRBD1 matching over 7 bases. The CDR3 covers 14 residues. From germline, CDR1 is MGHDK and CDR2 SYGVNS. V gave up 7 bases and J gave up 1 base; unmatched junction bases: 4. The CDR3 DNA follows: TGTGCCAGCACCAGACAGGGTTCCTACAATGAGCAGTTCTTC. Its translation: CASTRQGSYNEQFF. The full variable domain, with the rest looked up from reference TRBV25-1 and TRBJ2-1, is EADIYQTPRYLVIGTGKKITLECSQTMGHDKMYWYQQDPGMELHLIHYSYGVNSTEKGDLSSESTVSRIRTEHFPLTLESARPSHTSQYLCASTRQGSYNEQFFGPGTRLTVL.

The J gene is TRBJ1-5, the V gene TRBV7-9; D possibly corresponds to TRBD1 (6 bases). Germline loops: CDR1 SEHNR, CDR2 FQNEAQ (reference sequence). The CDR3 runs 16 residues. Trimming removed 5 bases from V and 2 bases from J, with 16 bases in between. In DNA, the CDR3 is TGTGCCAGCAGCCGGGGCATGGCAGGGGGCAATCAGCCCCAGCATTTT. Its protein product is CASSRGMAGGNQPQHF.

The gene calls are TRBV14 and TRBJ1-2; possibly TRBD1 for D (5 bases). V lost 1 base and J lost 10, with 16 bases in between. Germline-derived CDR1 and CDR2 are SGHDN and FVKESK. This CDR3 has 14 residues. The DNA of the CDR3 is TGTGCCAGCAGCCAAGGGAAACAGGAGAGAGACTACACCTTC. It specifies CASSQGKQERDYTF.

The V gene is TRBV27, the J gene TRBJ2-7, with 7 bases identical to TRBD2. This CDR3 is built from 14 residues. CDR1 is MNHEY and CDR2 is SMNVEV in the germline V gene (reference sequence). The trim removed 4 bases at V and 3 bases at J, leaving 6 bases unmatched. The DNA of the CDR3 is TGTGCCAGCAGTTCAAGACTAGCTCGCTACGAGCAGTACTTC. This encodes CASSSRLARYEQYF.

The rearrangement uses TRBV28 and TRBJ2-3, with D uncertain. This CDR3 is built from 12 residues. V lost 4 bases, J lost 2 bases, and 4 bases lay in between. Germline CDR1 is MDHEN and CDR2 is SYDVKM. CDR3 sequence: CASSSVTDTQYF. CDR3 nucleotides: TGTGCCAGCAGTTCGGTCACAGATACGCAGTATTTT.

This clone has more than one count but fewer than ten. This chain uses TRBV30 with TRBJ2-7; D is possibly TRBD1 (6 bases). V gave up 4 bases and J gave up 3 bases, with 10 bases separating them. Looked up from germline, CDR1 is GTSNPN and CDR2 is SVGIG (reference sequence). The CDR3 totals 12 residues. CDR3 protein: CAWTGTRYEQYF. The CDR3, as DNA: TGTGCCTGGACCGGGACACGCTACGAGCAGTACTTC.

V usage is TRBV5-1 and J usage is TRBJ2-3, with a tentative D call TRBD2 (6 bases). Deletions cut 6 bases from V and 1 base from J, with 15 bases between. CDR1 and CDR2 from the germline V gene are SGHRS and YFSETQ. The CDR3 spans 15 residues. The CDR3 protein is CASTPRPSGTDTQYF. The CDR3, as DNA: TGCGCCAGCACCCCGAGGCCTAGCGGCACAGATACGCAGTATTTT.

This clone was counted only a few times. V gene TRBV6-5 combines with J gene TRBJ1-5; D remains ambiguous. V was shortened by 5 bases and J by 3 bases, with 8 bases between the two germline ends. CDR1 is MNHEY, CDR2 SVGAGI, per germline. The CDR3 is 13 residues long. This CDR3 reads CASSPEVNQPQHF. As DNA, the CDR3 is TGTGCCAGCAGTCCCGAGGTCAATCAGCCCCAGCATTTT.

The CDR3: CASSLVRGGNTIYF. DNA for the CDR3: TGTGCCAGCAGCTTAGTACGGGGTGGAAACACCATATATTTT. The genes are TRBV7-8 and TRBJ1-3; D gene unclear. The CDR3 length is 14 residues. V was trimmed by 1 base and J by 3 bases, leaving 7 bases between them. The germline CDR1 and CDR2 sequences are SGHVS and FQNEAQ.

The chain joins TRBV10-1 to TRBJ2-5; no definite D call. Gene TRBJ2-7 matches the end of the DNA better, so the J call may be wrong. Germline V gives CDR1 WNHNN, CDR2 SYGVQD (reference sequence). This CDR3 has 13 amino acids. This CDR3 is CASSEAIGGEQYF. CDR3 DNA sequence: TGCGCCAGCAGTGAGGCGATCGGCGGCGAGCAGTACTTC.

This chain connects TRBV18 to TRBJ2-2; 7 bases map to TRBD1. CDR1 and CDR2 (germline): KGHSH, LQKENI. The CDR3 length is 16 residues. With 4 bases clipped from V and 1 base from J, the junction kept 6 bases outside the gene matches. The DNA for the CDR3 is TGTGCCAGCTCACACGGTAGGACAGGGAACACCGGGGAGCTGTTTTTT. Translating it yields CASSHGRTGNTGELFF.

This clone was detected a few times. The chain carries TRBV5-6 and TRBJ1-2; D uncertain. Trimming took 7 bases from V and 0 from J, leaving 13 bases between them. The CDR3 extends over 14 amino acids. Germline V lookup: CDR1 SGHDT, CDR2 YYEEEE. CDR3 sequence reads: CASWLDGTNYGYTF. CDR3 DNA: TGTGCCAGCTGGCTCGACGGGACTAACTATGGCTACACCTTC.

V is TRBV13 and J is TRBJ2-7, with D tentatively TRBD1 (5 bases). The germline V and J ends were trimmed by 0 bases and 0 bases, with 6 bases remaining between them. CDR3 length: 14 residues. The germline CDR1 and CDR2 sequences are PRHDT and FYEKMQ (reference sequence). CDR3: CASSLGDSSYEQYF. CDR3 in DNA: TGTGCCAGCAGCTTAGGCGACAGCTCCTACGAGCAGTACTTC.

The chain is built from TRBV28 and TRBJ2-7; 11 bases align to TRBD2. The CDR3 covers 16 residues. The junction had 6 bases not matched to a gene; V was cut back by 4 bases and J by 1 base. Germline loops: CDR1 MDHEN, CDR2 SYDVKM. The chain's CDR3 is CASSSPGLAVSYEQYF. The CDR3 nucleotides are TGTGCCAGCAGTTCGCCGGGACTAGCGGTGTCCTACGAGCAGTACTTC.

J is TRBJ2-3 and V is TRBV7-9, with D unresolved. The CDR3 spans 14 residues. Trimming stripped 2 bases from V and 5 bases from J, with 11 bases between. CDR1 SEHNR and CDR2 FQNEAQ come from the germline V gene (reference sequence). For the CDR3, the DNA is TGTGCCAGCAGCTTAACTGGTCGGAGAGATACGCAGTATTTT. Amino acid sequence: CASSLTGRRDTQYF.

This CDR3 is CASSASGRIDEQYF. The CDR3 DNA sequence: TGTGCCAGCAGTGCCAGCGGGAGGATCGACGAGCAGTACTTC. This rearrangement joins TRBV6-5 to TRBJ2-7; 9 positions agree with TRBD2. The ends lost 5 bases at V and 5 bases at J; junction bases unmatched: 7. CDR3 length: 14 residues. Germline lookup yields CDR1 MNHEY and CDR2 SVGAGI.

J is TRBJ1-1 and V is TRBV28; D possibly corresponds to TRBD1 (6 bases). V was clipped by 2 bases and J by 6 bases, with 19 bases between them. Germline V gives CDR1 MDHEN, CDR2 SYDVKM. This CDR3 comprises 16 residues. The CDR3 loop reads CASSLAGRGGGAEAFF. In nucleotides, the CDR3 is TGTGCCAGCAGTTTAGCGGGCCGAGGGGGGGGCGCTGAAGCTTTCTTT.

The chain has TRBV30 and TRBJ1-1; 7 positions match TRBD1. J was trimmed by 1 base and V by 4 bases; bases with no gene match: 3. Germline CDR1 reads GTSNPN; CDR2 reads SVGIG (reference sequence). The CDR3 contains 13 residues. CDR3 protein: CAWNPGGNTEAFF. The CDR3, as DNA: TGTGCCTGGAACCCAGGGGGGAACACTGAAGCTTTCTTT.